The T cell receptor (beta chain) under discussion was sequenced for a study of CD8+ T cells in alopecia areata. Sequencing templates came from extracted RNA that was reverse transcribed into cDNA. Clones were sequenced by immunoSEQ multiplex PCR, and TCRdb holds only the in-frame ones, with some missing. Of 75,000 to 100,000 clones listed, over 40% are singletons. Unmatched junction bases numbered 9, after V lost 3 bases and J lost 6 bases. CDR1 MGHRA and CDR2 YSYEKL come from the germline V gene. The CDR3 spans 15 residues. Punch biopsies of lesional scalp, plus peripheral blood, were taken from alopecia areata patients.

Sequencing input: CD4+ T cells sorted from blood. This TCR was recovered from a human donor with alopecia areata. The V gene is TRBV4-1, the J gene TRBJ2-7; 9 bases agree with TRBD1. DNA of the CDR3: TGCGCCAGCAGCCAGACCGGGACAGGGAGGAGCGAGCAGTACTTC. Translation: CASSQTGTGRSEQYF.